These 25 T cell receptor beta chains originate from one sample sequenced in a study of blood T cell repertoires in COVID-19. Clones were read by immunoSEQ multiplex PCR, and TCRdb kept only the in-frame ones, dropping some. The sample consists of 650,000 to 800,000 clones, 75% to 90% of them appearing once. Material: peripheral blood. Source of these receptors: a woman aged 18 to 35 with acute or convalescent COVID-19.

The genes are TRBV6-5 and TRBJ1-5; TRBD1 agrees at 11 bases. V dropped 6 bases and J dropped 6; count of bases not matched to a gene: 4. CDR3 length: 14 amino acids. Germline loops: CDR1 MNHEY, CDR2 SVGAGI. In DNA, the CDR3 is TGTGCCAGCAGGCCGGGACAGGGGGGTCAGCCCCAGCATTTT. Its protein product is CASRPGQGGQPQHF.

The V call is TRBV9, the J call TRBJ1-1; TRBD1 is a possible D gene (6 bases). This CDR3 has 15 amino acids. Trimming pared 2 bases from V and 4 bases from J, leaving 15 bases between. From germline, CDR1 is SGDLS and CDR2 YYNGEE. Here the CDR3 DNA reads TGTGCCAGCAGCGTGGGGACACCATGGGGCACTGAAGCTTTCTTT. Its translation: CASSVGTPWGTEAFF.

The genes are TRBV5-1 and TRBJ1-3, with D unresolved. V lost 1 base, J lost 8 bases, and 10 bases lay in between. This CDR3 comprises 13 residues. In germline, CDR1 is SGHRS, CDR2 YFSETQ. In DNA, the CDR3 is TGCGCCAGCAGCTTGTCTCACGGGGACACCATATATTTT. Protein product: CASSLSHGDTIYF.

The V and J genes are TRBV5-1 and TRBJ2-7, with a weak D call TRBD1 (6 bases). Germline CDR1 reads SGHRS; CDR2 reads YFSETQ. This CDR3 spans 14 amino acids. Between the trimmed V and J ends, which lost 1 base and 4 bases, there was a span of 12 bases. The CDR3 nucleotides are TGCGCCAGCAGCTTGATTACAGGGTCATACGAGCAGTACTTC. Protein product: CASSLITGSYEQYF.

Here the CDR3 reads CASSKARPRGYSGNTIYF. The CDR3 DNA reads as TGTGCCAGCAGCAAAGCGCGTCCAAGGGGGTACTCTGGAAACACCATATATTTT. V is TRBV21-1 and J is TRBJ1-3; the table's D call TRBD1 went unverified against the DNA. TRBV21-1 is a pseudogene locus. The CDR3 is made up of 18 amino acids.

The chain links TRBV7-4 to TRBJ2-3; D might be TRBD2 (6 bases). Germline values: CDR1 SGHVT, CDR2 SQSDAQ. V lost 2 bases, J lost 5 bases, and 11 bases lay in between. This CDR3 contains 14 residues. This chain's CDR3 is CASSLCGVVDTQYF. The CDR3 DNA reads TGTGCCAGCAGCTTATGCGGGGTGGTAGATACGCAGTATTTT.

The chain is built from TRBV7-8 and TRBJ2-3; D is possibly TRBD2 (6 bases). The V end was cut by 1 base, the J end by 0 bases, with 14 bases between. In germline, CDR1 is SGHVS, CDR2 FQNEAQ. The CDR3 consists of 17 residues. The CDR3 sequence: CASSLGRFRGSTDTQYF. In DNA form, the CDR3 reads TGTGCCAGCAGCTTAGGTAGATTCCGGGGGAGCACAGATACGCAGTATTTT.

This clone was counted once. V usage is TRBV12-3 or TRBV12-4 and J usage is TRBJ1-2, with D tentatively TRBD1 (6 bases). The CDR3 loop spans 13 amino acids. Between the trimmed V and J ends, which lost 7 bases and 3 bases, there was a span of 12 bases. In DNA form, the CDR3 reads TGTGCCAGCACCATACAGGGATACTATGGCTACACCTTC. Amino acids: CASTIQGYYGYTF.

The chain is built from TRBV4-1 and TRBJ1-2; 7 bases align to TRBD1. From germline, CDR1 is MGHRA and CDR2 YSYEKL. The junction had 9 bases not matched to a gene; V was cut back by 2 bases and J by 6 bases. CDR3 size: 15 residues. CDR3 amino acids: CASSQRTGIRNGYTF. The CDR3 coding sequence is TGCGCCAGCAGCCAACGGACAGGAATAAGAAATGGCTACACCTTC.

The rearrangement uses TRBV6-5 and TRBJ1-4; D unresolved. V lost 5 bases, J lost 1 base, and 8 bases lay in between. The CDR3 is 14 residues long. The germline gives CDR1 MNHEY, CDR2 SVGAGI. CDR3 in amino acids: CASSRRRTNEKLFF. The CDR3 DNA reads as TGTGCCAGCAGTAGGAGAAGAACTAATGAAAAACTGTTTTTT.

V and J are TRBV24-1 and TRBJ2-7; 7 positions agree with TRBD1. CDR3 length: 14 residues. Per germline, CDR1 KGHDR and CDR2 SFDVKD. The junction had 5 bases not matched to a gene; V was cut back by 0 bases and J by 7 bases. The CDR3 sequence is CATSDLATGFEQYF. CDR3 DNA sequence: TGTGCCACCAGTGATTTGGCGACAGGGTTTGAGCAGTACTTC.

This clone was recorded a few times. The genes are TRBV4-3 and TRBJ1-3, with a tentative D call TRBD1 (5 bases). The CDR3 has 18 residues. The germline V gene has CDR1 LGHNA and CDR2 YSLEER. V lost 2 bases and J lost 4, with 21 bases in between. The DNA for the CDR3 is TGCGCCAGCAGCCAACTTGCCGGGCTCAGGGAACTCGGAAACACCATATATTTT. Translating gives CASSQLAGLRELGNTIYF.

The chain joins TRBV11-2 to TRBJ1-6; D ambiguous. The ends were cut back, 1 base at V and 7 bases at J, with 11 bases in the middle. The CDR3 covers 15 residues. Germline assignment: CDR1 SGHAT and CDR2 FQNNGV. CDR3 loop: CASSLVPPGNSPLHF. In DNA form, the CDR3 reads TGTGCCAGCAGCTTAGTCCCCCCGGGAAATTCACCCCTCCACTTT.

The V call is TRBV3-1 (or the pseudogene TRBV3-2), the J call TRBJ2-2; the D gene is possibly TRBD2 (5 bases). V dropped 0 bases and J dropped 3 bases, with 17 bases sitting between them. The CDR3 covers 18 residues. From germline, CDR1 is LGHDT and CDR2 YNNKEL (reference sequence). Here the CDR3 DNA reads TGTGCCAGCAGCCAAGAAGGGAGAGGGCTGGCCTACACCGGGGAGCTGTTTTTT. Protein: CASSQEGRGLAYTGELFF.

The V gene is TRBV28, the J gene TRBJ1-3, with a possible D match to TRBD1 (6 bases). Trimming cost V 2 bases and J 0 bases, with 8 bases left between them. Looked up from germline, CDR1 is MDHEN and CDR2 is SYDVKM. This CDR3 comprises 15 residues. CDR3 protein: CASSLRGGSGNTIYF. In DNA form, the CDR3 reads TGTGCCAGCAGTTTACGAGGGGGCTCTGGAAACACCATATATTTT.

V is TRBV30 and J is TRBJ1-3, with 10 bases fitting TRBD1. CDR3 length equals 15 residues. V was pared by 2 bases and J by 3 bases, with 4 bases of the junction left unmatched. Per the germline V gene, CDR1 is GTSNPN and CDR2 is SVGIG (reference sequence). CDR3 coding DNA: TGTGCCTGGAGTCCGGGACAGGGGTATGGAAACACCATATATTTT. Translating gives CAWSPGQGYGNTIYF.

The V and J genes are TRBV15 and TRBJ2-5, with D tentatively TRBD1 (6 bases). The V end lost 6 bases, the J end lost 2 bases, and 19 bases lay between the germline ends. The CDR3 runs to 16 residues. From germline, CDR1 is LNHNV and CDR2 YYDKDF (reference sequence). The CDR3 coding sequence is TGTGCCACCAGTCGGCGACAGGCCAAAGCTCAAGAGACCCAGTACTTC. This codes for CATSRRQAKAQETQYF.

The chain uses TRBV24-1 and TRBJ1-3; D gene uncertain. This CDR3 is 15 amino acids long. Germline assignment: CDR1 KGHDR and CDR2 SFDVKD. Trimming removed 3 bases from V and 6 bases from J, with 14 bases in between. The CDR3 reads CATSDTGSLSNTIYF. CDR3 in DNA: TGTGCCACCAGTGATACCGGGTCACTCTCAAACACCATATATTTT.

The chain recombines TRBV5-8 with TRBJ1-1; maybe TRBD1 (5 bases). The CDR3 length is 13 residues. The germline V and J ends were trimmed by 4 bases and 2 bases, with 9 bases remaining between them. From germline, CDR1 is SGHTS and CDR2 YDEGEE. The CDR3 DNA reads TGTGCCAGCAGCGAGGACACTAACACTGAAGCTTTCTTT. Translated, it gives CASSEDTNTEAFF.

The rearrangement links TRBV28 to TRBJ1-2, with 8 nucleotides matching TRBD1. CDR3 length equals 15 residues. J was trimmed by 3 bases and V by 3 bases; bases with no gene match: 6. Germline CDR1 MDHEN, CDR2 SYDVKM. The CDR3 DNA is TGTGCCAGCAGTTTTCAGGGGGCGCGGTACTATGGCTACACCTTC. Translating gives CASSFQGARYYGYTF.

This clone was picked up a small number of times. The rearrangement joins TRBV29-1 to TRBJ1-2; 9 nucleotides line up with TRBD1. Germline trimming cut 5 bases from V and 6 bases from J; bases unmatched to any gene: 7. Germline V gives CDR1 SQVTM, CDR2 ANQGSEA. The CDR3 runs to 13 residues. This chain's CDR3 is CSVRTGGRDGYTF. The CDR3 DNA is TGCAGCGTTAGAACAGGGGGCAGGGATGGCTACACCTTC. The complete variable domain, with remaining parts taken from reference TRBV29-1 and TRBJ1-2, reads SAVISQKPSRDICQRGTSLTIQCQVDSQVTMMFWYRQQPGQSLTLIATANQGSEATYESGFVIDKFPISRPNLTFSTLTVSNMSPEDSSIYLCSVRTGGRDGYTFGSGTRLTVV.

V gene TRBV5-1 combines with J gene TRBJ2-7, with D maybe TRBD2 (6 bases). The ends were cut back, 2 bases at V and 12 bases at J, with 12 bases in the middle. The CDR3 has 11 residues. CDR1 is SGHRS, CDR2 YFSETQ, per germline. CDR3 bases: TGCGCCAGCAGCTTAGGAGGGGATGTGTACTTC. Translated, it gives CASSLGGDVYF.

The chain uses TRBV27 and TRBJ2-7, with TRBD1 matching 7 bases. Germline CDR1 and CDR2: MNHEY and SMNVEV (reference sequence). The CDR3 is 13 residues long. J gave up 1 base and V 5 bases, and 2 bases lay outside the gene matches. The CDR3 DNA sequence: TGTGCCAGCAGTAACAGGGGTTCCTACGAGCAGTACTTC. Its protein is CASSNRGSYEQYF.

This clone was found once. CDR3 in DNA: TGTGCCAGCAGCTTGGTGGCGGGGGGGCGAAGTCGCGAAGTCAATGAGCAGTTCTTC. Translation: CASSLVAGGRSREVNEQFF. V is TRBV11-2 and J is TRBJ2-1; 9 positions agree with TRBD2. CDR1 is SGHAT and CDR2 is FQNNGV in the germline V gene. Trimming took 3 bases from V and 6 from J; bases not matched to a gene: 18. The CDR3 runs to 19 residues.

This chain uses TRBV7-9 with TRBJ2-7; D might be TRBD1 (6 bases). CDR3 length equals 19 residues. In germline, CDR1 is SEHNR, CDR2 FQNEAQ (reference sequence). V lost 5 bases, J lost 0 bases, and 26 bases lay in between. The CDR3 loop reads CASSPWPPDSFMSSYEQYF. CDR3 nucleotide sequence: TGTGCCAGCAGCCCATGGCCCCCGGACAGTTTTATGAGCTCCTACGAGCAGTACTTC.